This T cell receptor (beta chain) comes out of a study of cytomegalovirus exposure and HLA in healthy donors. The PCR was carried out with 60 Vbeta primers and 13 Jbeta primers. TCRdb's table, derived via immunoSEQ multiplex PCR, lists solely in-frame clones and lacks some. The sample carries about 170,000 clones, 80% to 90% recorded once. With 3 bases clipped from V and 9 bases from J, the junction kept 6 bases outside the gene matches. Looked up from germline, CDR1 is SGDLS and CDR2 is YYNGEE. The CDR3 spans 15 residues. This clonotype was sampled from a man between 25 and 39 years old in good health and CMV-seropositive. The chain is built from TRBV9 and TRBJ2-1, with TRBD2 matching 13 bases. Sequenced: PBMCs. The CDR3 spells CASSAYGLAGVEQFF. DNA for the CDR3: TGTGCCAGCAGCGCTTATGGACTAGCGGGAGTTGAGCAGTTCTTC.